This TCR beta chain was profiled in a study of PD-1 blockade in classical Hodgkin lymphoma. General study findings and limits: Newly diagnosed patients reportedly trailed healthy donors in baseline TCR diversity.

Each and every patient relapsed after autologous stem cell transplantation, and patients got differing brentuximab vedotin exposure. As to this clone: Its antigen is undetermined.

Germline V lookup: CDR1 SGHKS, CDR2 YYEKEE (reference sequence). Trimming took off 2 bases at V and 6 bases at J, with 14 bases between the two ends. The CDR3 extends over 14 amino acids. Only in-frame clones appear in the TCRdb table, and some are missing; sequencing was by immunoSEQ multiplex PCR. Of some 62,000 clones in the sample, more than 70% are singletons; the top ten hold under 15%. The sequence was collected from a human donor with classical Hodgkin lymphoma. Sequencing used peripheral blood mononuclear cells (PBMCs), obtained at baseline. V and J are TRBV5-5 and TRBJ1-1; perhaps TRBD1 as D (5 bases). The CDR3 protein is CASSFLQGGAEAFF. The CDR3, as DNA: TGTGCCAGCAGCTTTCTGCAGGGAGGAGCTGAAGCTTTCTTT. The full variable domain, completed using reference TRBV5-5 and TRBJ1-1, is DAGVTQSPTHLIKTRGQQVTLRCSPISGHKSVSWYQQVLGQGPQFIFQYYEKEERGRGNFPDRFSARQFPNYSSELNVNALLLGDSALYLCASSFLQGGAEAFFGQGTRLTVV.